What follows is one T cell receptor beta chain and its context. The data originate from a study of blood T cell repertoires in COVID-19. Whole-study context: Collection of acute and convalescent COVID-19 samples took place in the United States, Italy and Spain. T cells, B-cell-depleted T cells, or PBMCs provided the cDNA or gDNA that served as material.

As handled by the study authors: Amplification from reference gene primers served as the basis for estimated nucleated cell counts. Clones were read by immunoSEQ multiplex PCR, and TCRdb kept only the in-frame ones, dropping some. The DNA was the basis for D and trimming; V, J and clone size are from that table. The sample contains 240,000 or so clones, around 86% of which appear only once. The length of the CDR3 is 13 residues. Germline CDR1 reads DFQATT; CDR2 reads SNEGSKA (reference sequence). V dropped 3 bases and J dropped 2 bases, with 10 bases sitting between them. The specimen sequenced was peripheral blood. This receptor was taken from a man aged 25 to 40 who had recovered from COVID-19. This rearrangement joins TRBV20-1 to TRBJ1-1; no clear D. CDR3 residues: CSASWQFNTEAFF. Here the CDR3 DNA reads TGCAGTGCTAGTTGGCAGTTTAACACTGAAGCTTTCTTT.